This TCR beta chain is from a study of shared clonotypes between healthy human individuals. This clone has more than one count but fewer than ten. Assay used: immunoSEQ multiplex PCR; TCRdb lists only in-frame clones, some missing. The sample lists some 100,000 clones, over 65% seen once, with roughly a quarter in the top ten. The CDR3 is 14 amino acids. Trimming removed 2 bases from V and 2 bases from J; junction bases left unmatched: 1. Germline loops: CDR1 MGHDK, CDR2 SYGVNS. CD8 memory fractions consisted of CD45RO+ and CCR7-negative CD45RA+ TemRA cells together. Sequenced sample: memory CD8+ T cells sorted from blood. Subset meaning: CD45RO+ cells pooled with CCR7-negative TemRA cells. V is TRBV25-1 and J is TRBJ2-7, with TRBD1 matching 9 bases. The source is a woman in her twenties or thirties in good health. CDR3 sequence (DNA): TGTGCCAGCAGTGAAGGGGACAGGGCCTACGAGCAGTACTTC. Its protein is CASSEGDRAYEQYF.